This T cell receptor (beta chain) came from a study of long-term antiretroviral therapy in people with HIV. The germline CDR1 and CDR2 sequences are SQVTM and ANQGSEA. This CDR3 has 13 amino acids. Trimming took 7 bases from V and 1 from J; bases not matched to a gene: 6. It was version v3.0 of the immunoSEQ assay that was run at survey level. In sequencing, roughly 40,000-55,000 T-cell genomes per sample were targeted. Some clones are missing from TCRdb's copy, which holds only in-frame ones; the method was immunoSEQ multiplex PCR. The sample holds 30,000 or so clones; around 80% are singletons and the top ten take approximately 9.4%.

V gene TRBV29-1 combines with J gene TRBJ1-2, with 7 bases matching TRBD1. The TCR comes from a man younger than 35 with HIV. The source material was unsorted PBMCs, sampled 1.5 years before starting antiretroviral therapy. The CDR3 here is CSAPNRGNYGYTF. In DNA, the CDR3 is TGCAGCGCCCCCAACAGGGGTAACTATGGCTACACCTTC.